This T cell receptor (beta chain) emerged from a study of CD8 T cells in Susac syndrome. RNA amounts of about 0.5 to 1 ug underwent reverse transcription with random hexamers. TCRdb itself ran the immunoSEQ multiplex PCR reads through MiXCR, one entry per CDR3 protein. The table records approximately 160,000 distinct CDR3 sequences, approximately 93% of them present only once. Per the germline V gene, CDR1 is LGHNA and CDR2 is YSLEER. V gave up 0 bases and J gave up 5 bases, with 4 bases separating them. This CDR3 spans 13 amino acids. This sequence was found in a human donor with multiple sclerosis. The sequencing input was CD4+ T cells from PBMCs. The genes are TRBV4-3 and TRBJ2-2; D unresolved. The CDR3 region has the DNA TGCGCCAGCAGCCAAGATTATACCGGGGAGCTGTTTTTT. This translates into CASSQDYTGELFF.